These 19 T cell receptor beta chains originate from one sample sequenced in a study of blood T cell repertoires in COVID-19. Method: immunoSEQ multiplex PCR; TCRdb's copy keeps in-frame clones and lacks some. Of some 63,000 clones in the sample, about 82% were seen once. The material sequenced was peripheral blood. The receptors come from a human donor in a cohort sampled during active COVID-19.

This clone appeared a few times. V and J are TRBV4-3 and TRBJ2-1; TRBD2 matches 9 bases. The CDR3 is made up of 16 amino acids. V dropped 4 bases and J dropped 6; count of bases not matched to a gene: 10. Germline loops: CDR1 LGHNA, CDR2 YSLEER. CDR3 sequence (DNA): TGCGCCAGCAGCCCAACCCTGGCGGGGGGGCTCAATGAGCAGTTCTTC. This codes for CASSPTLAGGLNEQFF.

This clone was seen many times. This chain joins TRBV4-1 and TRBJ1-3; 8 nucleotides align to TRBD1. After removal of 4 bases from V and 0 bases from J, the junction contained 2 bases not matched to a gene. Looked up from germline, CDR1 is MGHRA and CDR2 is YSYEKL. This CDR3 spans 15 amino acids. The DNA of the CDR3 is TGCGCCAGCAGCCGGACAGGGCCCTCTGGAAACACCATATATTTT. It encodes CASSRTGPSGNTIYF.

The chain links TRBV18 to TRBJ1-1; 7 bases map to TRBD1. The J segment lost 4 bases and the V segment lost 6 bases, leaving 8 bases of the junction unmatched. This CDR3 is built from 14 residues. Germline CDR1 reads KGHSH; CDR2 reads LQKENI. The CDR3 DNA follows: TGTGCCAGCTCCCCCGGGACAGCCGGCACTGAAGCTTTCTTT. Residues: CASSPGTAGTEAFF.

The rearrangement links TRBV6-6 to TRBJ2-1; TRBD2 matches at 10 bases. This CDR3 has 15 residues. Germline assignment: CDR1 MNHNY and CDR2 SVGAGI (reference sequence). Trimming at V came to 7 bases and at J to 8 bases, leaving 11 bases not matched to a gene. The CDR3 bases are TGTGCCAGCAATGAGCGGGGGGGCCTTAGGTATGAGCAGTTCTTC. This translates into CASNERGGLRYEQFF.

This chain links TRBV5-1 with TRBJ1-2; the D gene is possibly TRBD1 (5 bases). Germline lookup yields CDR1 SGHRS and CDR2 YFSETQ. CDR3 length: 15 amino acids. The V gene lost 0 bases and the J gene lost 4 bases, with 13 bases spanning the gap. CDR3 protein: CASSLVGHTFYGYTF. Written as DNA, the CDR3 is TGCGCCAGCAGCTTGGTTGGACACACCTTCTATGGCTACACCTTC. The variable domain in full, with the rest retrieved from reference TRBV5-1 and TRBJ1-2, is KAGVTQTPRYLIKTRGQQVTLSCSPISGHRSVSWYQQTPGQGLQFLFEYFSETQRNKGNFPGRFSGRQFSNSRSEMNVSTLELGDSALYLCASSLVGHTFYGYTFGSGTRLTVV.

The V and J genes are TRBV11-2 and TRBJ2-5; maybe TRBD2 (5 bases). CDR3 length: 13 residues. The V end was cut by 5 bases, the J end by 1 base, with 8 bases between. Germline loops: CDR1 SGHAT, CDR2 FQNNGV. The CDR3 DNA reads as TGTGCCAGCAGCCCAGGACTCCAAGAGACCCAGTACTTC. Translated: CASSPGLQETQYF.

The sample holds one count of this clone. The chain couples TRBV24-1 to TRBJ2-4, with 11 bases matching TRBD2. This CDR3 contains 18 residues. V lost 2 bases and J lost 0; bases outside the gene matches: 5. Germline CDR1 KGHDR, CDR2 SFDVKD. This CDR3 reads CATSDSSGGPLAKNIQYF. The CDR3, as DNA: TGTGCCACCAGTGATTCTAGCGGGGGGCCTTTAGCCAAAAACATTCAGTACTTC.

This clone has a single count. V and J are TRBV25-1 and TRBJ1-1; D possibly corresponds to TRBD1 (5 bases). Deletions cut 5 bases from V and 7 bases from J, with 11 bases between. Germline V gene lookup returns CDR1 MGHDK and CDR2 SYGVNS. The CDR3 runs to 12 residues. CDR3 loop: CASSKRTGEAFF. CDR3 nucleotide sequence: TGTGCCAGCAGTAAACGAACAGGTGAAGCTTTCTTT.

The V call is TRBV6-2 or TRBV6-3, the J call TRBJ2-7, with 7 bases lining up with TRBD1. The junction had 4 bases not matched to a gene; V was cut back by 2 bases and J by 6 bases. This CDR3 is 13 amino acids long. Germline CDR1 and CDR2: MNHEY and SVGEGT. CDR3 region: CASSYHSGGEQYF. In DNA, the CDR3 is TGTGCCAGCAGTTACCACTCAGGGGGCGAGCAGTACTTC.

The genes are TRBV5-1 and TRBJ1-2; 11 nucleotides agree with TRBD1. The CDR3 runs to 16 residues. The V and J ends lost 4 bases and 4 bases, in that order; junction bases with no gene match: 9. CDR1 SGHRS and CDR2 YFSETQ come from the germline V gene. CDR3 DNA: TGCGCCAGCAGCCCCCAGTCGGGACAGGGGGGCTATGGCTACACCTTC. This codes for CASSPQSGQGGYGYTF.

This chain uses TRBV7-9 with TRBJ2-1; possible D gene TRBD2, 6 bases. Germline V gene lookup returns CDR1 SEHNR and CDR2 FQNEAQ (reference sequence). Trimming took 5 bases from V and 0 from J, leaving 11 bases between them. This CDR3 has 15 amino acids. CDR3 nucleotide sequence: TGTGCCAGCAGCCCCCCGGGGGTCTCCTACAATGAGCAGTTCTTC. Protein product: CASSPPGVSYNEQFF.

The chain is built from TRBV28 and TRBJ1-2; D not resolved. The V end was cut by 2 bases, the J end by 4 bases, with 11 bases between. The CDR3 totals 14 residues. Germline lookup yields CDR1 MDHEN and CDR2 SYDVKM. In nucleotides, the CDR3 is TGTGCCAGCAGTTTACCGGAGCCTGCCTATGGCTACACCTTC. Residues: CASSLPEPAYGYTF.

The chain carries TRBV7-6 and TRBJ1-3, with D possibly matching TRBD1 (6 bases). V dropped 1 base and J dropped 0 bases, with 16 bases sitting between them. Germline lookup yields CDR1 SGHVS and CDR2 FNYEAQ. This CDR3 has 18 residues. The CDR3 DNA is TGTGCCAGCAGCTTAGGGACAGTAATCTCCAGCTCTGGAAACACCATATATTTT. Translating gives CASSLGTVISSSGNTIYF. The entire variable domain, with the rest obtained from reference TRBV7-6 and TRBJ1-3, is as follows: GAGVSQSPRYKVTKRGQDVALRCDPISGHVSLYWYRQALGQGPEFLTYFNYEAQQDKSGLPNDRFSAERPEGSISTLTIQRTEQRDSAMYRCASSLGTVISSSGNTIYFGEGSWLTVV.

The J gene is TRBJ1-6, the V gene TRBV19; D remains ambiguous. Trimming left V 6 bases short and J 7 bases short, with 10 bases between. The CDR3 consists of 13 residues. In germline, CDR1 is LNHDA, CDR2 SQIVND (reference sequence). Here the CDR3 DNA reads TGTGCCAGTAGAACTCGAGGGAATTCACCCCTCCACTTT. Residues: CASRTRGNSPLHF.

The chain joins TRBV4-3 to TRBJ2-7; maybe TRBD1 (5 bases). The V gene lost 1 base and the J gene lost 3 bases, with 7 bases spanning the gap. Germline V gene lookup returns CDR1 LGHNA and CDR2 YSLEER. CDR3 length equals 13 residues. CDR3 amino acids: CASSQAQGYEQYF. CDR3 coding DNA: TGCGCCAGCAGCCAAGCCCAGGGCTACGAGCAGTACTTC.

This clone showed up just a few times. The V and J genes are TRBV6-5 and TRBJ2-1; D perhaps matches TRBD2 (5 bases). The germline V gene encodes CDR1 MNHEY and CDR2 SVGAGI. The CDR3 covers 12 residues. The V end lost 7 bases, the J end lost 8 bases, and 12 bases lay between the germline ends. CDR3 loop: CASTVVGDEQFF. The DNA for the CDR3 is TGTGCCAGCACGGTAGTCGGGGATGAGCAGTTCTTC.

This clone is deemed medium-sized (0.01 to 0.1%). The chain couples TRBV5-4 to TRBJ2-7; 13 bases map to TRBD2. CDR1 is SGHNT and CDR2 is YYREEE in the germline V gene (reference sequence). The V and J ends lost 4 bases and 4 bases, in that order; junction bases with no gene match: 5. The CDR3 extends over 15 amino acids. The CDR3 loop reads CASSPGTSGVYEQYF. The CDR3 DNA follows: TGTGCCAGCAGCCCGGGGACTAGCGGGGTTTACGAGCAGTACTTC.

The J gene is TRBJ2-3, the V gene TRBV7-3; TRBD1 is a possible D gene (5 bases). The germline V and J ends were trimmed by 2 bases and 1 base, with 7 bases remaining between them. Germline V CDR1 and CDR2: SGHTA, FQGTGA. This CDR3 spans 14 amino acids. CDR3 sequence (DNA): TGTGCCAGCAGCTTAGACAGAGGCACAGATACGCAGTATTTT. It is translated as CASSLDRGTDTQYF.

The chain joins TRBV27 to TRBJ2-7; 11 bases align to TRBD2. The trim removed 2 bases at V and 2 bases at J, leaving 5 bases unmatched. Per germline, CDR1 MNHEY and CDR2 SMNVEV (reference sequence). The CDR3 sequence is 16 residues long. CDR3 sequence: CASSLTGTSGTYEQYF. The CDR3 DNA follows: TGTGCCAGCAGTTTAACCGGGACTAGCGGTACCTACGAGCAGTACTTC.